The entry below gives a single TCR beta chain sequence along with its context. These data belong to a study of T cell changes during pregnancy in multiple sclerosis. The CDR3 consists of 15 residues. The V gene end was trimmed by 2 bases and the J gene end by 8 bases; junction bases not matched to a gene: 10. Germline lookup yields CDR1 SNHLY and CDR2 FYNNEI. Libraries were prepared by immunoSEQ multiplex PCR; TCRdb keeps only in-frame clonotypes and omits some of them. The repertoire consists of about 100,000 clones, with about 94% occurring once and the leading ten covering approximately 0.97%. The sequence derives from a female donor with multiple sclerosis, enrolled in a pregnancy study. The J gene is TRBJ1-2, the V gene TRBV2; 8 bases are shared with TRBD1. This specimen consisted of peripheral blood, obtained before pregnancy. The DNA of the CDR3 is TGTGCCAGCAGTGAACCCGGTGACAGGGGCGTGGGCTACACCTTC. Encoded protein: CASSEPGDRGVGYTF. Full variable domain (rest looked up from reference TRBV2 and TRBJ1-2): EPEVTQTPSHQVTQMGQEVILRCVPISNHLYFYWYRQILGQKVEFLVSFYNNEISEKSEIFDDQFSVERPDGSNFTLKIRSTKLEDSAMYFCASSEPGDRGVGYTFGSGTRLTVV.